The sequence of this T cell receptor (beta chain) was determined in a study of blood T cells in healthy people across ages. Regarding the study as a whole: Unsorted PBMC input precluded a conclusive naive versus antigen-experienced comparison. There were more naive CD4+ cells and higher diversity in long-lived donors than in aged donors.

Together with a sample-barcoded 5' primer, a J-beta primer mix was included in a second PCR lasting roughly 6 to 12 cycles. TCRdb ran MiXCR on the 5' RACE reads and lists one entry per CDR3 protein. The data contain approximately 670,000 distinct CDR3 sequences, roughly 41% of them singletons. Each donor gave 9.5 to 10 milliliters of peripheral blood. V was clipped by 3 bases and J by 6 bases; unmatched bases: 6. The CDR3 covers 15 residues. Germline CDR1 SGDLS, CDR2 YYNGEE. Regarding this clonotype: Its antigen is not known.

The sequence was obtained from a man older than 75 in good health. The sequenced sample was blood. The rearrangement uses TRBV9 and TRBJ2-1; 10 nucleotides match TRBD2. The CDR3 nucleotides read TGTGCCAGCAGCGCCCAGCGGGGGGGAACCAATGAGCAGTTCTTC. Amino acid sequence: CASSAQRGGTNEQFF.